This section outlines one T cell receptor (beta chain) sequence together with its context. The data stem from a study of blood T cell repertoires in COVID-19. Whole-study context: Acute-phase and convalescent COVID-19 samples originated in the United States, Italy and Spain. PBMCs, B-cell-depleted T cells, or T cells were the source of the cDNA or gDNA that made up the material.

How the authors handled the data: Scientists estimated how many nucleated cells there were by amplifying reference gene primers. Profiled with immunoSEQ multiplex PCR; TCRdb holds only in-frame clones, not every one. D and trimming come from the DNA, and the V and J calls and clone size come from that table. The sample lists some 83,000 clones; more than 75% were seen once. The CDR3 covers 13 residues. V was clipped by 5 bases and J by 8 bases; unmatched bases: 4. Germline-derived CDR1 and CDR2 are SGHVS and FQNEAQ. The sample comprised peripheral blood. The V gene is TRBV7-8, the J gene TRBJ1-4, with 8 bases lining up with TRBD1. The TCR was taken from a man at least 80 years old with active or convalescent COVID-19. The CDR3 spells CASSPGQGEKLFF. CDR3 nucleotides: TGTGCCAGCAGCCCAGGACAGGGAGAAAAACTGTTTTTT. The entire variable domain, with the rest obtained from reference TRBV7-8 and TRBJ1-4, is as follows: GAGVSQSPRYKVAKRGQDVALRCDPISGHVSLFWYQQALGQGPEFLTYFQNEAQLDKSGLPSDRFFAERPEGSVSTLKIQRTQQEDSAVYLCASSPGQGEKLFFGSGTQLSVL.